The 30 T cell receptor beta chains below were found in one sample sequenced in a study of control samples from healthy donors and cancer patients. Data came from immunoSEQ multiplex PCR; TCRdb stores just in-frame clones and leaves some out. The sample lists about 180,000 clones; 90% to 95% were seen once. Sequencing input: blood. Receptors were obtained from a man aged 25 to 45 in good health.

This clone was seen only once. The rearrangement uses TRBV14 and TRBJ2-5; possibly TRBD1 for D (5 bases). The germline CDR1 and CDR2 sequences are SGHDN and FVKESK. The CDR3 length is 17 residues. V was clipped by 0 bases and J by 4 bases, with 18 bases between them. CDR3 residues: CASSQDLLTAWGETQYF. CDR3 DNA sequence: TGTGCCAGCAGCCAAGATCTTTTGACAGCTTGGGGAGAGACCCAGTACTTC.

CDR3 amino acids: CASSHTGLAGGYQETQYF. CDR3 DNA sequence: TGTGCCAGCAGCCACACCGGACTAGCGGGGGGGTACCAAGAGACCCAGTACTTC. V and J are TRBV3-1 (or the pseudogene TRBV3-2) and TRBJ2-5; 15 nucleotides match TRBD2. Trimming removed 3 bases from V and 0 bases from J; junction bases left unmatched: 5. From germline, CDR1 is LGHDT and CDR2 YNNKEL (reference sequence). The length of the CDR3 is 18 residues.

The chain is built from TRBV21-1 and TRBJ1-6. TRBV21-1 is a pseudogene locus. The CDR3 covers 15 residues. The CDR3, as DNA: TGTGCCAGCAGCACGGACGTCGGCTATAATTCACCCCTCCACTTT. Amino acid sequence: CASSTDVGYNSPLHF.

Written as DNA, the CDR3 is TGTGCCAGCAGCCGATTCCCGGGACAGGGATTAGATAATTCACCCCTCCACTTT. Protein: CASSRFPGQGLDNSPLHF. The V call is TRBV14, the J call TRBJ1-6, with TRBD1 matching over 9 bases. Germline CDR1 SGHDN, CDR2 FVKESK. The CDR3 contains 18 residues. The V and J ends lost 4 bases and 5 bases, in that order; junction bases with no gene match: 12.

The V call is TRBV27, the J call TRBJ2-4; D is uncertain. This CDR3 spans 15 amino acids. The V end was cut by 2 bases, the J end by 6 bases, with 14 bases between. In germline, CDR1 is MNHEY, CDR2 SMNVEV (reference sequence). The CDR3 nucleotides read TGTGCCAGCAGTTTAAATCCCCCCATGGGAAACATTCAGTACTTC. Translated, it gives CASSLNPPMGNIQYF.

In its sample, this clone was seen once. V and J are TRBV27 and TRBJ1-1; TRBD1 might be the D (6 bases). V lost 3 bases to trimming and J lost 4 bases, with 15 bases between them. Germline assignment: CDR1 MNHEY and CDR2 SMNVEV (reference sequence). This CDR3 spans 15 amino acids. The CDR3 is CASSFLSGASTEAFF. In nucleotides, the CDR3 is TGTGCCAGCAGTTTCCTCTCAGGGGCGTCCACTGAAGCTTTCTTT.

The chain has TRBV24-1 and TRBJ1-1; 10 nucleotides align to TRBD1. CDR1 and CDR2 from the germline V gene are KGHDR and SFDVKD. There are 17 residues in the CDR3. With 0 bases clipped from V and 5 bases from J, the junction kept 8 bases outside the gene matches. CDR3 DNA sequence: TGTGCCACCAGTGATTTGAAGGAGGGACAGGGGTGGACTGAAGCTTTCTTT. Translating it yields CATSDLKEGQGWTEAFF.

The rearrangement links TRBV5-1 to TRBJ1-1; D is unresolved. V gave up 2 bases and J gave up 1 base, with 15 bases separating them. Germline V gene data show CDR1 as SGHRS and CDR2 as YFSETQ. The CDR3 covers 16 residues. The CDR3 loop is CASSLGRRRENTEAFF. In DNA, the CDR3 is TGCGCCAGCAGCTTAGGCCGTCGTAGGGAGAACACTGAAGCTTTCTTT.

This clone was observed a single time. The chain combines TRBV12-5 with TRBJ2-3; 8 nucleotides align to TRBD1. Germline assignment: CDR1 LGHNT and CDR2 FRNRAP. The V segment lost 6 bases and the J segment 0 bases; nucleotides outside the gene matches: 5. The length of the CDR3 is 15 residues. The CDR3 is CASGRGQGSTDTQYF. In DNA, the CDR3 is TGTGCTAGTGGCCGCGGACAGGGTAGCACAGATACGCAGTATTTT.

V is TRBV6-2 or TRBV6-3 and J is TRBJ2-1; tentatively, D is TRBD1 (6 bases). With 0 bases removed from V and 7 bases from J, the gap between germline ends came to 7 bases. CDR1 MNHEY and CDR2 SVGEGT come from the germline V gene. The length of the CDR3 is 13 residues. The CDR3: CASSYSDRNEQFF. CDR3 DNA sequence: TGTGCCAGCAGTTACTCCGACAGGAATGAGCAGTTCTTC.

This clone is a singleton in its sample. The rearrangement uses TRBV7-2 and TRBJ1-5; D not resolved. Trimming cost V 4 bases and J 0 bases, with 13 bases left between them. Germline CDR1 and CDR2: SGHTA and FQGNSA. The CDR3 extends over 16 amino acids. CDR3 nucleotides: TGTGCCAGCAGCTCCCGAAGGACTAATAGCAATCAGCCCCAGCATTTT. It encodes CASSSRRTNSNQPQHF.

The CDR3 DNA sequence: TGTGCCAGCAGCCCCGGGACGGGGGGGTACAATGAGCAGTTCTTC. Protein product: CASSPGTGGYNEQFF. V gene TRBV5-5 combines with J gene TRBJ2-1; 8 bases line up with TRBD2. The V and J ends lost 4 bases and 4 bases, in that order; junction bases with no gene match: 7. The germline CDR1 and CDR2 sequences are SGHKS and YYEKEE (reference sequence). There are 15 residues in the CDR3.

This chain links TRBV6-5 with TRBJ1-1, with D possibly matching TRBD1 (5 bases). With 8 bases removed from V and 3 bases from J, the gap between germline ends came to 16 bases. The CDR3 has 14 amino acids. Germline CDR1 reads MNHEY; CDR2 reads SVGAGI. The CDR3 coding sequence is TGTGCCAGCCTCCCTAACCTGGGGGACACTGAAGCTTTCTTT. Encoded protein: CASLPNLGDTEAFF.

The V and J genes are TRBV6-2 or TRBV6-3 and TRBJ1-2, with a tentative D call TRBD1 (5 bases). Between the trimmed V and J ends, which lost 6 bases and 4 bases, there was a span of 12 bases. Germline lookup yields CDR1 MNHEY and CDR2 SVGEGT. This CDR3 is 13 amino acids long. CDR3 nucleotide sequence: TGTGCCAGCAGCGCCGACAGTTTCTATGGCTACACCTTC. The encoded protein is CASSADSFYGYTF.

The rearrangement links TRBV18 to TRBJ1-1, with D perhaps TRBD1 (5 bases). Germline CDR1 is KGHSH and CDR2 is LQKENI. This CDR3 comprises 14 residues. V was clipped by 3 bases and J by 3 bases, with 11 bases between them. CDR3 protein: CASSPGLAHTEAFF. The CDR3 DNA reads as TGTGCCAGCTCACCGGGGCTAGCCCACACTGAAGCTTTCTTT.

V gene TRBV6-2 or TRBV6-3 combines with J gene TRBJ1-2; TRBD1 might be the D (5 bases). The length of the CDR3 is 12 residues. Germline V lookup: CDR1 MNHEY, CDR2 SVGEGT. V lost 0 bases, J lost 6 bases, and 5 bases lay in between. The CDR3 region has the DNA TGTGCCAGCAGTTACTCGGGGCATGGCTACACCTTC. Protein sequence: CASSYSGHGYTF.

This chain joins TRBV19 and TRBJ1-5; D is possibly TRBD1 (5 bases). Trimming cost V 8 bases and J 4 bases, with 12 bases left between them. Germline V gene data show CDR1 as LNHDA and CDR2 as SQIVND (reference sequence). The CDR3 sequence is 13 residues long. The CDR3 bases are TGTGCCAGTGGGGGAGGGGAGAATCAGCCCCAGCATTTT. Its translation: CASGGGENQPQHF.

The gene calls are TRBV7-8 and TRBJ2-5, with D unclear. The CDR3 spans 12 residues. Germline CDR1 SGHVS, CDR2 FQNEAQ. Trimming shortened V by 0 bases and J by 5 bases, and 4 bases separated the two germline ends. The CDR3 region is CASSLAWETQYF. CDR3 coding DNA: TGTGCCAGCAGCTTAGCGTGGGAGACCCAGTACTTC.

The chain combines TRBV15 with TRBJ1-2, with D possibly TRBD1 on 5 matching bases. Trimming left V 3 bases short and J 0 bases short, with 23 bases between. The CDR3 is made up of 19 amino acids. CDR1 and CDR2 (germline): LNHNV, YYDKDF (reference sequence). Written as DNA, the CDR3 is TGTGCCACCAGCAGGGGGGTGTTGGAGACGTTTACGGCTAACTATGGCTACACCTTC. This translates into CATSRGVLETFTANYGYTF.

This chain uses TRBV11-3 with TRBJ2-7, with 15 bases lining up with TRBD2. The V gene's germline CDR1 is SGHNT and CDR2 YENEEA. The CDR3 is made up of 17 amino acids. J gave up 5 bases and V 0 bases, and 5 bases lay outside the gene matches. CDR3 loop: CASSLDGTSGRRNEQYF. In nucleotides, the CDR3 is TGTGCCAGCAGCTTAGACGGGACTAGCGGGAGGAGGAACGAGCAGTACTTC.

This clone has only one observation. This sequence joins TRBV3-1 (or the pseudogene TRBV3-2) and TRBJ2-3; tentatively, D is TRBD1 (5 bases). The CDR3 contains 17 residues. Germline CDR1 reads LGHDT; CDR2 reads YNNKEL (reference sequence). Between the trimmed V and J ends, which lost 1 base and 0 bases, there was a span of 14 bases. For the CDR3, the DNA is TGTGCCAGCAGCCAAGGAAGGGTCGGACACAGCACAGATACGCAGTATTTT. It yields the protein CASSQGRVGHSTDTQYF.

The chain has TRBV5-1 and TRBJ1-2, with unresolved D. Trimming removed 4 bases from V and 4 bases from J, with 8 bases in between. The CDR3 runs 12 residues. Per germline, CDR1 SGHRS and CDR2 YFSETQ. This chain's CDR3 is CASSLGRYGYTF. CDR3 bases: TGCGCCAGCAGCCTCGGACGCTATGGCTACACCTTC.

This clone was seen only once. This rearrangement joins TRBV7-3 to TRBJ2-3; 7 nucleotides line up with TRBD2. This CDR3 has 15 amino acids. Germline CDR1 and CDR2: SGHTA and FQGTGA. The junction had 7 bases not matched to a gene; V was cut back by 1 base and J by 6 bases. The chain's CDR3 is CASSLNGRSSDTQYF. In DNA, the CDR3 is TGTGCCAGCAGCTTAAACGGGAGGTCCTCGGATACGCAGTATTTT.

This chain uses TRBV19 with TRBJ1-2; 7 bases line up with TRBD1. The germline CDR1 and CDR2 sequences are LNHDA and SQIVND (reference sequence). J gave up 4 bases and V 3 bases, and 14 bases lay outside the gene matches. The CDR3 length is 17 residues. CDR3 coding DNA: TGTGCCAGTAGTATGAAGGCAGGGGGGAGATCAGGCTATGGCTACACCTTC. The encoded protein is CASSMKAGGRSGYGYTF.

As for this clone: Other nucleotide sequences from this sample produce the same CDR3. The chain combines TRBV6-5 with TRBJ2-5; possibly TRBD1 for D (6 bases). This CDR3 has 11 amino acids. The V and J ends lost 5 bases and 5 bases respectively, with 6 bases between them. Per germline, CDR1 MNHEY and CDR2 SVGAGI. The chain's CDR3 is CASSRGETQYF. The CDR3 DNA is TGTGCCAGCAGTAGGGGGGAGACCCAGTACTTC.

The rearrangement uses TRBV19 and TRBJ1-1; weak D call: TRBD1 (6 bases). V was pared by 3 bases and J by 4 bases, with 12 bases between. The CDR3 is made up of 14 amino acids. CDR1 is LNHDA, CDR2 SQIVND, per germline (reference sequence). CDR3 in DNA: TGTGCCAGTAGTATTGGGCAGGGGCTCACTGAAGCTTTCTTT. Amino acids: CASSIGQGLTEAFF.

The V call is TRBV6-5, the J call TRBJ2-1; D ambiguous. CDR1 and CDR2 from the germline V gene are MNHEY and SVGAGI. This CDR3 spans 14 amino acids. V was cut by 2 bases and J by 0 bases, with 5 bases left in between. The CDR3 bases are TGTGCCAGCAGTTACCGTAGCTCCTACAATGAGCAGTTCTTC. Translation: CASSYRSSYNEQFF.

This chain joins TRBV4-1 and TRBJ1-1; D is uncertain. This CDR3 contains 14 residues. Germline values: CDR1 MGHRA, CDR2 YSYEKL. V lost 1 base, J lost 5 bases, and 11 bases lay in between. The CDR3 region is CASSQVSKRTEAFF. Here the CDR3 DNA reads TGCGCCAGCAGCCAAGTTAGTAAAAGGACTGAAGCTTTCTTT.

The CDR3 loop reads CAISESITSTTDTEAFF. Here the CDR3 DNA reads TGTGCCATCAGTGAGTCGATAACAAGTACTACGGACACTGAAGCTTTCTTT. The chain combines TRBV10-3 with TRBJ1-1, with no clear D. Trimming removed 0 bases from V and 3 bases from J, with 17 bases in between. CDR1 and CDR2 (germline): ENHRY, SYGVKD. The CDR3 is made up of 17 amino acids.

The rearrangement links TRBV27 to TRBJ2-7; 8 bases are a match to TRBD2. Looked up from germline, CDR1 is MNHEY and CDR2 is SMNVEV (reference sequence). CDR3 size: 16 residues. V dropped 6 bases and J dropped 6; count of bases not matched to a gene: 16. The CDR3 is CASSALSTGGPGEQYF. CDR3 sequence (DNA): TGTGCCAGCAGCGCTCTCTCTACGGGAGGGCCTGGCGAGCAGTACTTC.